Below, one T cell receptor beta chain is given with its context. Its target is unknown. The data were taken from a study of cytomegalovirus exposure and HLA in healthy donors. Study-wide results and caveats: Some segments of the V type, notably TRBV6-2 and TRBV6-3, were excluded as indistinguishable. The majority of TCR sequences were rare, yet some public TCRs appeared in many donors. Other equally common chains were less clonally expanded than HLA-associated TCR beta chains, a later analysis showed.

The CDR3 has 16 residues. Germline lookup yields CDR1 SGHTA and CDR2 FQGTGA. Trimming removed 2 bases at V and 0 bases at J, with 8 bases between. Researchers ran the PCR with 60 Vbeta and 13 Jbeta primers. TCRdb keeps only in-frame clones here, not all; method: immunoSEQ multiplex PCR. The sample consists of nearly 200,000 clones, roughly 83% of them appearing once. This TCR came from a male donor in good health and CMV-seropositive. Sequenced sample: PBMCs. This sequence joins TRBV7-3 and TRBJ1-6, with TRBD1 as a possible D gene (6 bases). CDR3 residues: CASSLQGSSYNSPLHF. CDR3 nucleotide sequence: TGTGCCAGCAGCTTACAGGGGAGCTCCTATAATTCACCCCTCCACTTT.